This TCR beta chain was captured by sequencing in a study of T cell responses to AZD1222 COVID-19 vaccine. General study findings and limits: Sampling captured repertoires only after the peak T cell response. Seropositivity was recorded at baseline in only a handful of AZD1222 recipients. Spike-specific TCR breadth and depth rose after two AZD1222 doses. Spike was spanned by vaccine-associated CD4 TCRs, with dominance at 160-218 and 743-854.

About this clone itself: No antigen is known for it.

TCRdb's copy holds only in-frame clones and misses some; the assay was immunoSEQ multiplex PCR. This sample has approximately 100,000 clones; approximately 90% occur once, and the top ten carry 4.5%. Trimming removed 2 bases at V and 2 bases at J, with 13 bases between. There are 15 residues in the CDR3. Germline CDR1 MNHEY, CDR2 SVGAGI. The sequence was obtained from an adult in good health. The sample here was peripheral blood, taken on day 0 of AZD1222 vaccination. The chain recombines TRBV6-5 with TRBJ2-7, with D perhaps TRBD2 (6 bases). The CDR3 nucleotides read TGTGCCAGCAGTTACGCCGGGACTCCGACCTACGAGCAGTACTTC. Amino acid sequence: CASSYAGTPTYEQYF.